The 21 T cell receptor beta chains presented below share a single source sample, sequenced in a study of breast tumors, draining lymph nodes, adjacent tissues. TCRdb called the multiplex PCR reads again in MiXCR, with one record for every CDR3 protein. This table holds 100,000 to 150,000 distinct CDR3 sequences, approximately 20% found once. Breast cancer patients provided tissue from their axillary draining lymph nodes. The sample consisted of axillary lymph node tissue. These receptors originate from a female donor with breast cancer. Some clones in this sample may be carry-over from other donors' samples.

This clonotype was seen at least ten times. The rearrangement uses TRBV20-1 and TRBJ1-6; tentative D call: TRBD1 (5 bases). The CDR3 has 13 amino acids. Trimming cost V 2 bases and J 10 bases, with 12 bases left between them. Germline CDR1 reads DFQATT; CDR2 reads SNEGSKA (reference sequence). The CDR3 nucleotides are TGCAGTGCTAGAACAGGTTGGGACTCACCCCTCCACTTT. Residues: CSARTGWDSPLHF.

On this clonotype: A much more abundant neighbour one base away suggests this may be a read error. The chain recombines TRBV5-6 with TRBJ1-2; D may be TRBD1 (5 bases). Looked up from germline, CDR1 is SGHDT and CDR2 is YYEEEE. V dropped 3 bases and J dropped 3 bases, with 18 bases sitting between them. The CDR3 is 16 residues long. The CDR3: CASSWSPMGGDYGYTF. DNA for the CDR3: TGTGCCAGCAGCTGGTCCCCTATGGGGGGGGACTATGGCTACACCTTC.

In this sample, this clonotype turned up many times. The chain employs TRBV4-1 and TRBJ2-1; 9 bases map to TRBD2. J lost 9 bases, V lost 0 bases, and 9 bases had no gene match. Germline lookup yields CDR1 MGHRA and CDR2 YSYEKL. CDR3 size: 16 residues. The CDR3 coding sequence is TGCGCCAGCAGCCAAGAGCCTAGCGGGAAAGGCGGTGAGCAGTTCTTC. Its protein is CASSQEPSGKGGEQFF.

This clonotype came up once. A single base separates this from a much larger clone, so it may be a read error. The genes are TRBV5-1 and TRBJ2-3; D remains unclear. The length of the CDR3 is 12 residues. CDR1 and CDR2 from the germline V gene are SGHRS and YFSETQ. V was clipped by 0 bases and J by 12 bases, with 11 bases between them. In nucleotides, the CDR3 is TGCGCCAGCAGCTTGGATAATAAGGATCAGTATTTT. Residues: CASSLDNKDQYF.

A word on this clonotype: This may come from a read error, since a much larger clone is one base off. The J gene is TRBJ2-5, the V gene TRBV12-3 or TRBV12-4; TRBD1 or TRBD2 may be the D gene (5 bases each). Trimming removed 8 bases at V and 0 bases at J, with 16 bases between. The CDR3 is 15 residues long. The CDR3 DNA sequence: TGTGCCAGCGAGCCTGGGACGCGGAACCAAGAGACCCAGTACTTC. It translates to CASEPGTRNQETQYF.

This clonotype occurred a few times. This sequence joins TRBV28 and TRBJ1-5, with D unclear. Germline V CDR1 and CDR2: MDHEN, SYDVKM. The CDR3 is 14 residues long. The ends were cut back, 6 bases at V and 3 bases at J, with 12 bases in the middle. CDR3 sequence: CASRLAQLNQPQHF. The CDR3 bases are TGTGCCAGCAGATTAGCACAGCTCAATCAGCCCCAGCATTTT.

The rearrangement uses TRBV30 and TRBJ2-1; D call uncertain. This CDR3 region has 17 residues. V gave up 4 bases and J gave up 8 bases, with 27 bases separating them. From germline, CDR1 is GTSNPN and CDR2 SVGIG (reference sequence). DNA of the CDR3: TGTGCCTGGAAGTTCGCCGTTGGACCCTCTTATCGGGATGAGCAGTTCTTC. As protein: CAWKFAVGPSYRDEQFF.

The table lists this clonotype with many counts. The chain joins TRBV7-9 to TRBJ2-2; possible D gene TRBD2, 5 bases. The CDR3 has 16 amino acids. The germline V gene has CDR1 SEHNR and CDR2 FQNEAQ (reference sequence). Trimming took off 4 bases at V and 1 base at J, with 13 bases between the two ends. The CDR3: CASSSPPGRNTGELFF. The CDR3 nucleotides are TGTGCCAGCAGCTCTCCCCCGGGGAGGAACACCGGGGAGCTGTTTTTT.

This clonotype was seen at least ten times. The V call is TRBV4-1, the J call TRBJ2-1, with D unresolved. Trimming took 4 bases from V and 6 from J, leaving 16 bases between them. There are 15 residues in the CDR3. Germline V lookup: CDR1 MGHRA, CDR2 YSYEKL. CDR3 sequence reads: CASSPVGVKSNEQFF. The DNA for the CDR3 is TGCGCCAGCAGCCCTGTCGGTGTTAAGAGCAATGAGCAGTTCTTC.

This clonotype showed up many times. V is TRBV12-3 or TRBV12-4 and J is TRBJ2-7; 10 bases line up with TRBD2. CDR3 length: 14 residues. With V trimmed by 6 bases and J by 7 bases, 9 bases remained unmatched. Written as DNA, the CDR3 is TGTGCCAGCAGAGCTAGCGGGAGTGGTTGGGAGCAGTACTTC. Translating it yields CASRASGSGWEQYF.

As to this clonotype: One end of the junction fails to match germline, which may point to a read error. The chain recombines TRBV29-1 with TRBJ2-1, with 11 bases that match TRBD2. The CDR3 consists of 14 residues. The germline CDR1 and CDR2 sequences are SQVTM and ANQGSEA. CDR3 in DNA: TGCGGCGCTCCGGGACTAGCGGACTACAATGAGCAGCTCTTC. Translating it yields CGAPGLADYNEQLF.

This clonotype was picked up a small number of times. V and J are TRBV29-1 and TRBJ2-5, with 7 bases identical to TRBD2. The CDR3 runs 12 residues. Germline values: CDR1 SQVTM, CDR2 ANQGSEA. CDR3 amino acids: CSGRGVQETQYF. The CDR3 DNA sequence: TGCAGTGGGAGGGGAGTCCAAGAGACCCAGTACTTC. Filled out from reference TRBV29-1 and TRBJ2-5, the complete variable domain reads SAVISQKPSRDICQRGTSLTIQCQVDSQVTMMFWYRQQPGQSLTLIATANQGSEATYESGFVIDKFPISRPNLTFSTLTVSNMSPEDSSIYLCSGRGVQETQYFGPGTRLLVL.

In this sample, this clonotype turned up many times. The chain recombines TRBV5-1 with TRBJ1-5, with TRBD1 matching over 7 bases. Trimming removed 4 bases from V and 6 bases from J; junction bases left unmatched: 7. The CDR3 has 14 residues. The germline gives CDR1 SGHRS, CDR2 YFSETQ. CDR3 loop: CASSIGTEGQPQHF. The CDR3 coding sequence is TGCGCCAGCAGCATCGGGACAGAGGGTCAGCCCCAGCATTTT.

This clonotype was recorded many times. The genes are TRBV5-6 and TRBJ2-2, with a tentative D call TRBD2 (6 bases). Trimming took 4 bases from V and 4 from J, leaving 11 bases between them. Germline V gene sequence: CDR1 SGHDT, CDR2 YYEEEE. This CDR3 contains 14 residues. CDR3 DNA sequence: TGTGCCAGCAGCCTGTTGCGGGGCACCGGGGAGCTGTTTTTT. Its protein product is CASSLLRGTGELFF.

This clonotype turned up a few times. The CDR3 spells CAWSLGDWGNQPQHF. The CDR3 nucleotides read TGTGCCTGGAGCCTGGGGGACTGGGGTAATCAGCCCCAGCATTTT. This chain uses TRBV30 with TRBJ1-5; D might be TRBD1 (5 bases). From germline, CDR1 is GTSNPN and CDR2 SVGIG (reference sequence). V was pared by 3 bases and J by 4 bases, with 16 bases between. The CDR3 has 15 amino acids. Filled out from reference TRBV30 and TRBJ1-5, the complete variable domain reads SQTIHQWPATLVQPVGSPLSLECTVEGTSNPNLYWYRQAAGRGLQLLFYSVGIGQISSEVPQNLSASRPQDRQFILSSKKLLLSDSGFYLCAWSLGDWGNQPQHFGDGTRLSIL.

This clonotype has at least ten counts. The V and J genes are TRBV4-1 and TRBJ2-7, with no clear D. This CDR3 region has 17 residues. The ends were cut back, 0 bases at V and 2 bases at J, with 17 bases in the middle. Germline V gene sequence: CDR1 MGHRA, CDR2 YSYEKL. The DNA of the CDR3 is TGCGCCAGCAGCCAAGAAAGTCCCCAGAGATTCCCCTACGAGCAGTACTTC. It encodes CASSQESPQRFPYEQYF.

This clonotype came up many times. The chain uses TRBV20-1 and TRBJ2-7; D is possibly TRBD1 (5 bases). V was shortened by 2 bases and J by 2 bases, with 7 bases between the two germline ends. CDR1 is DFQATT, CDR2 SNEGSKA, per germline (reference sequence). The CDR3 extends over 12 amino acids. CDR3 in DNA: TGCAGTGCTAGACAGGGTCCCTACGAGCAGTACTTC. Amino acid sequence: CSARQGPYEQYF.

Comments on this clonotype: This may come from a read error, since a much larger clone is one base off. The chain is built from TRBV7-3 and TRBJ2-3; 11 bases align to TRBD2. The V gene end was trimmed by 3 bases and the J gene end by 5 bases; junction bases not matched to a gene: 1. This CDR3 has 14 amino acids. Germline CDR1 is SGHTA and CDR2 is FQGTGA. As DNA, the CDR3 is TGTGCCAGCAGCTTGACTAGCGGGAAAGATACGCAGTATTTT. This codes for CASSLTSGKDTQYF.

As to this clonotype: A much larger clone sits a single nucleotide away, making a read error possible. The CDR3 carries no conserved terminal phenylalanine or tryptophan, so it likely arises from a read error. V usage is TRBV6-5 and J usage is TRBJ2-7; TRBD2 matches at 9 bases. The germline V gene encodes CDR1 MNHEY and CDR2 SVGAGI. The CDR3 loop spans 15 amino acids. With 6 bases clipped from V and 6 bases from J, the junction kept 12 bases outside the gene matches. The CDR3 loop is CASRKGGSGSIEQYS. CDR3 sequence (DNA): TGTGCCAGCAGAAAAGGCGGTAGCGGGAGTATCGAGCAGTACTCC.

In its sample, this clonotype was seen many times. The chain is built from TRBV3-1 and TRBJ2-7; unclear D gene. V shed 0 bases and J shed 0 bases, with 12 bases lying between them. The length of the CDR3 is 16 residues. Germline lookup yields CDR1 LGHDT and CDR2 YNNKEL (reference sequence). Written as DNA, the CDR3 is TGTGCCAGCAGCCAAGATTGGATTGGCCGCTCCTACGAGCAGTACTTC. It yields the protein CASSQDWIGRSYEQYF.

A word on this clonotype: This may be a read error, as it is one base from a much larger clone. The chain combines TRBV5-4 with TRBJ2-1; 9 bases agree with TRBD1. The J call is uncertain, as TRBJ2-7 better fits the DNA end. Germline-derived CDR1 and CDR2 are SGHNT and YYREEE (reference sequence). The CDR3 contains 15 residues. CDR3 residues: CASSARDREYNEQYF. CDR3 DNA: TGTGCCAGCAGCGCCCGGGACAGGGAGTACAATGAGCAGTACTTC.